Here is one T cell receptor (beta chain) with its context. CDR1 MNHEY and CDR2 SVGEGT come from the germline V gene. With V trimmed by 3 bases and J by 2 bases, 17 bases remained unmatched. The CDR3 runs to 20 residues. The data are from a study of blood T cell repertoires in COVID-19. TCRdb's copy holds only in-frame clones and misses some; the assay was immunoSEQ multiplex PCR. The sample has just over 200,000 clones; 80% are singletons. This chain uses TRBV6-2 or TRBV6-3 with TRBJ2-7; TRBD2 matches at 12 bases. The specimen was peripheral blood. The sequence was collected from a woman in her seventies with acute or convalescent COVID-19. The CDR3 sequence: CASSYLQGQARLAGAYEQYF. Written as DNA, the CDR3 is TGTGCCAGCAGTTATCTCCAAGGACAGGCCAGACTAGCGGGAGCCTACGAGCAGTACTTC.